This T cell receptor beta chain was observed in a study of T cell repertoires in cytomegalovirus infection. Study in general: Newly reported HLA-C-restricted and thoroughly characterized HLA-B-restricted CMV epitopes were employed. Evidence of both CMV infection and a matching HLA type came from public TCR beta signatures. Broader study findings: Ex vivo, HLA-C-restricted CMV-specific TCR beta clonotypes prevailed over the rest of the response. The study identified carriers of CMV plus the relevant HLA from cumulative public TCR beta family frequency.

In TCRdb, the reads were re-called with MiXCR into one record per CDR3 protein. The table records fewer than 850,000 distinct CDR3 sequences, roughly 28% of them present only once. A note on this clonotype: Its specificity is unknown.

V lost 4 bases and J 3 bases, leaving 4 bases between the germline ends. Germline CDR1 is KGHDR and CDR2 is SFDVKD. The CDR3 contains 12 residues. This receptor was identified in a human donor in good health (CMV status not recorded). Some clones in this sample may be carry-over from other donors' samples. The chain carries TRBV24-1 and TRBJ2-3; D is uncertain. The source material was cultured CD8+ T cells from PBMCs, sampled from culture after CMV antigen stimulation. The CDR3 reads CATSDATDTQYF. In DNA form, the CDR3 reads TGTGCCACCAGTGACGCGACAGATACGCAGTATTTT.